This is a list of T cell receptor beta chains from one sample in a study of blood T cell repertoires in COVID-19. The data were produced by immunoSEQ multiplex PCR, yet TCRdb's version contains in-frame clones alone and is incomplete. Of some 290,000 clones in the sample, about 90% were seen once. The sample comprised peripheral blood. Source of these receptors: a woman aged 30 to 39 with COVID-19, enrolled during active disease. Both conserved end residues are trimmed from each CDR3. The size of a clone is reported for some rows only, either as once, few or many, or as a class for expanded clones.

v_call: TRBV5-5; clone_size: NA; cdr3_aa: ASSLVDHNSPLH
v_call: TRBV25-1; clone_size: NA; cdr3_aa: ASSEGTGGGYGYT
v_call: TRBV19; clone_size: few; cdr3_aa: ASSTQGLSGYT
v_call: TRBV4-1; clone_size: NA; cdr3_aa: ASSQGGGLYNEQF
v_call: TRBV5-8; clone_size: NA; cdr3_aa: ASSIGYRQGGFEKLF
v_call: TRBV29-1; clone_size: NA; cdr3_aa: SVLGGIAGPLGADTQY
v_call: TRBV18; clone_size: NA; cdr3_aa: ASSPRTGVNTGELF
v_call: TRBV6-6; clone_size: few; cdr3_aa: ASSQNRVGQY
v_call: TRBV10-3; clone_size: NA; cdr3_aa: ATADRGSGNTIY
v_call: TRBV13; clone_size: NA; cdr3_aa: ASSLLAGGSEQY
v_call: TRBV2; clone_size: NA; cdr3_aa: ASSPQRGYEQY